This T cell receptor (beta chain) stems from a study of blood T cell repertoires in COVID-19. Turning to the study itself: Specimens from acute and convalescent COVID-19 originated in the United States, Italy and Spain. T cells, B-cell-depleted T cells, or PBMCs provided the cDNA or gDNA that served as material.

In the study's own analysis: Nucleated cell number was recorded as an estimate derived from reference gene primer amplification. Method: immunoSEQ multiplex PCR; TCRdb's copy keeps in-frame clones and lacks some. V and J calls and clone size are as listed in that table; D and trimming were resolved from the DNA. The table shows about 90,000 clones, with about 80% occurring only once. Per the germline V gene, CDR1 is MNHEY and CDR2 is SVGAGI. V shed 2 bases and J shed 6 bases, with 17 bases lying between them. CDR3 length: 15 amino acids. The chain has TRBV6-5 and TRBJ2-7; no definite D call. The TCR was taken from a man aged 60-69 years with acute or convalescent COVID-19. Sequencing was performed on peripheral blood. The CDR3 nucleotides read TGTGCCAGCAGTTACCGTCGACTTACTACGCGCGAGCAGTACTTC. Amino acid sequence: CASSYRRLTTREQYF.